This T cell receptor beta chain was obtained from a study of T cell repertoires in cytomegalovirus infection. Study-wide context: Both recently identified HLA-C-restricted and well-studied HLA-B-restricted CMV epitopes were used in the study.

The CDR3 runs 15 residues. V trimming: 0 bases; J trimming: 6 bases; junction bases outside the gene matches: 5. CDR1 and CDR2 (germline): SGHNT, YYREEE (reference sequence). In the case of this clonotype: Its antigen is not known.

General study findings and limits: Of the TCR beta families, the public ones yielded a cumulative frequency that identified carriers of CMV plus the relevant HLA.

TCRdb analysed the reads with MiXCR anew, one entry per CDR3 protein. The sample has some 920,000 distinct CDR3 sequences; roughly a third are singletons. This sample comprised cultured CD8+ T cells from PBMCs, obtained from culture after CMV antigen stimulation. This chain links TRBV5-4 with TRBJ1-2, with TRBD1 identical over 10 bases. The TCR was taken from a human donor in good health (CMV status not recorded). Some clones in this sample may be carry-over from other donors' samples. CDR3 sequence (DNA): TGTGCCAGCAGCTTGGGCTCGACAGGGGGCGATGGCTACACCTTC. The encoded protein is CASSLGSTGGDGYTF.